This TCR beta chain was recovered during a study of blood T cell repertoires in COVID-19. Overall study context: Material from acute and convalescent COVID-19 was sourced from the United States, Italy and Spain.

The assay was immunoSEQ multiplex PCR, and TCRdb's table has in-frame clones only and misses some. The table has just over 95,000 clones, around nine tenths seen once. The V and J ends lost 1 base and 8 bases, in that order; junction bases with no gene match: 7. The germline V gene has CDR1 SGHVS and CDR2 FNYEAQ. The CDR3 is 15 amino acids. The rearrangement uses TRBV7-6 and TRBJ1-4; TRBD1 matches at 7 bases. The sample taken for sequencing was peripheral blood. This TCR was sampled from a human donor in a cohort sampled during active COVID-19. The CDR3 loop is CASSLVGQTGEKLFF. The CDR3 nucleotides are TGTGCCAGCAGCTTAGTGGGACAGACAGGAGAAAAACTGTTTTTT. The variable domain in full, with the rest retrieved from reference TRBV7-6 and TRBJ1-4, is GAGVSQSPRYKVTKRGQDVALRCDPISGHVSLYWYRQALGQGPEFLTYFNYEAQQDKSGLPNDRFSAERPEGSISTLTIQRTEQRDSAMYRCASSLVGQTGEKLFFGSGTQLSVL.